This T cell receptor beta chain was profiled in a study of radiotherapy plus CTLA-4 blockade in lung cancer. Study-wide context: Patients showed objective responses in 18% of cases, and disease control was achieved by over 25%.

The data were produced by immunoSEQ multiplex PCR, yet TCRdb's version contains in-frame clones alone and is incomplete. The profile covers around 78,000 clones, with more than 60% appearing a single time and 4% taken by the ten largest. This clone has just one count. The germline gives CDR1 SGHDN, CDR2 FVKESK. Trimming took off 0 bases at V and 4 bases at J, with 10 bases between the two ends. There are 15 residues in the CDR3. The clonotype was recovered from a human donor with non-small cell lung cancer who had a partial response to radiotherapy plus ipilimumab. Some clones in this sample may be carry-over from other donors' samples. The source was peripheral blood, collected from a patient treated with radiotherapy plus ipilimumab. V usage is TRBV14 and J usage is TRBJ2-4, with D possibly TRBD1 on 6 matching bases. CDR3 sequence (DNA): TGTGCCAGCAGCCAAGATCAGGGGTCAAAAAACATTCAGTACTTC. This encodes CASSQDQGSKNIQYF.